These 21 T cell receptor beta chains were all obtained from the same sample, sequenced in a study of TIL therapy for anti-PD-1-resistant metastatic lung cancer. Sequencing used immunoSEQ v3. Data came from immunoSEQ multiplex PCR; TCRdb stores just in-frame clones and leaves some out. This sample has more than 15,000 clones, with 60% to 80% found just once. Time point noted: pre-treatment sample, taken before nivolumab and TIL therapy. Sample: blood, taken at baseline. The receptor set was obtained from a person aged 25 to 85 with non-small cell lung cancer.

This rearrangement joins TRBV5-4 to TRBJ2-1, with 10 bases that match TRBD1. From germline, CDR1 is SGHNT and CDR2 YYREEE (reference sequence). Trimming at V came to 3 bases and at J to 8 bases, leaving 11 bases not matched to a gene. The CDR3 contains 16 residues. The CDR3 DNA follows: TGTGCCAGCAGCTCCAAGACAGGGGGCCTTCATTATGAGCAGTTCTTC. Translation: CASSSKTGGLHYEQFF.

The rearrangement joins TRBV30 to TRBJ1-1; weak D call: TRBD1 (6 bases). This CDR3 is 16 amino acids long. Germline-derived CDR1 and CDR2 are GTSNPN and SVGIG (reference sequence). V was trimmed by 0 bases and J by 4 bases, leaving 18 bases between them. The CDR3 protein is CAWSVLSGGASTEAFF. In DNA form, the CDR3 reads TGTGCCTGGAGTGTACTCAGCGGGGGGGCAAGCACTGAAGCTTTCTTT. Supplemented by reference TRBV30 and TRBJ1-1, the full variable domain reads SQTIHQWPATLVQPVGSPLSLECTVEGTSNPNLYWYRQAAGRGLQLLFYSVGIGQISSEVPQNLSASRPQDRQFILSSKKLLLSDSGFYLCAWSVLSGGASTEAFFGQGTRLTVV.

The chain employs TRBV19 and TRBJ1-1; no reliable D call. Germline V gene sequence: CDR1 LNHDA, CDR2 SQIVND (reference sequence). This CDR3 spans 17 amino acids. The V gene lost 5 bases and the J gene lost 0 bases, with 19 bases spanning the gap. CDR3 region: CASSQPGQRHLNTEAFF. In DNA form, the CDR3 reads TGTGCCAGTAGTCAGCCCGGGCAGCGACATTTGAACACTGAAGCTTTCTTT.

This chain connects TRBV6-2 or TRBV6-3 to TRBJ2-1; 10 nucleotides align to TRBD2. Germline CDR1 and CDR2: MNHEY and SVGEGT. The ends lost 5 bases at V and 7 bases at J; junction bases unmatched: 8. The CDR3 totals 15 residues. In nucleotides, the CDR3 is TGTGCCAGCAGTGTAGCGGGGGGCTCGAGGAATGAGCAGTTCTTC. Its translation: CASSVAGGSRNEQFF.

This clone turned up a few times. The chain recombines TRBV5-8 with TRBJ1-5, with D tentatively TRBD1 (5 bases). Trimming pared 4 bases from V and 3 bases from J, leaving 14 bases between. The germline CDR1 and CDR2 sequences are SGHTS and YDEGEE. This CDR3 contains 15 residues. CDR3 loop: CASSPPWDYNQPQHF. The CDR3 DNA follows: TGTGCCAGCAGCCCCCCCTGGGACTACAATCAGCCCCAGCATTTT.

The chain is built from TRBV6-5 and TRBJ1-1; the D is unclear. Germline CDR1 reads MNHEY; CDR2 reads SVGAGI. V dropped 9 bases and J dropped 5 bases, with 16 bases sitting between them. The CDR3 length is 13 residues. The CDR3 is CASIGVAKTEAFF. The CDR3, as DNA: TGTGCCAGTATCGGCGTTGCGAAGACTGAAGCTTTCTTT.

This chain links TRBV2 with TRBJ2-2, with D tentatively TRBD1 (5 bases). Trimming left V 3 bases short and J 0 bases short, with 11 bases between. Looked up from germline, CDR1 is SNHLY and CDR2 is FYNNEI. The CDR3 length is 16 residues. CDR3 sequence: CASSDEDTSNTGELFF. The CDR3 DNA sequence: TGTGCCAGCAGTGATGAGGACACTTCGAACACCGGGGAGCTGTTTTTT.

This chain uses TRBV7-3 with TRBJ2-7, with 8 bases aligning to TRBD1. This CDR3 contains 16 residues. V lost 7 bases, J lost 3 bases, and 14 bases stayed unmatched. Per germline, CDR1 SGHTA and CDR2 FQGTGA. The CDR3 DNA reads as TGTGCCAGCACCTTGTCCGACAGGGGAGCTGGCTACGAGCAGTACTTC. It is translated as CASTLSDRGAGYEQYF.

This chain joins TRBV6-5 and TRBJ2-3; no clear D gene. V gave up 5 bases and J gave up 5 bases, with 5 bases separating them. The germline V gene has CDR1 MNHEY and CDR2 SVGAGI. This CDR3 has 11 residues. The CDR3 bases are TGTGCCAGCAGTATCGGAGATACGCAGTATTTT. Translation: CASSIGDTQYF.

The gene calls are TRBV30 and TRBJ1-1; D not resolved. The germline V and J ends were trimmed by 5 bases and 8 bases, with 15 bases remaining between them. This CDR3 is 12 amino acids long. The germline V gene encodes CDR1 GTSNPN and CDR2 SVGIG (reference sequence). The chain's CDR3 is CAWDGRTSEAFF. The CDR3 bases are TGTGCCTGGGATGGGCGGACTTCCGAAGCTTTCTTT. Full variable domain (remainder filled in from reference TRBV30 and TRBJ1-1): SQTIHQWPATLVQPVGSPLSLECTVEGTSNPNLYWYRQAAGRGLQLLFYSVGIGQISSEVPQNLSASRPQDRQFILSSKKLLLSDSGFYLCAWDGRTSEAFFGQGTRLTVV.

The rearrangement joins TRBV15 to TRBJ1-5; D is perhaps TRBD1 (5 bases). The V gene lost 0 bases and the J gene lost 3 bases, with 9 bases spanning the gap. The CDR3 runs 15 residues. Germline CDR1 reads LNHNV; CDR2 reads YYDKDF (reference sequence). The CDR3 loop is CATSRDRGSNQPQHF. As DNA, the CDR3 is TGTGCCACCAGCAGAGATCGGGGGTCCAATCAGCCCCAGCATTTT. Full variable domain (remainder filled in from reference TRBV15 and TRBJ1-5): DAMVIQNPRYQVTQFGKPVTLSCSQTLNHNVMYWYQQKSSQAPKLLFHYYDKDFNNEADTPDNFQSRRPNTSFCFLDIRSPGLGDTAMYLCATSRDRGSNQPQHFGDGTRLSIL.

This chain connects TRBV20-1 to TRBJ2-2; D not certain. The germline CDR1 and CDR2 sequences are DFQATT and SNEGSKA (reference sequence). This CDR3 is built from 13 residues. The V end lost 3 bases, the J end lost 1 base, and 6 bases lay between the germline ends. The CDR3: CSASPGNTGELFF. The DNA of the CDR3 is TGCAGTGCTAGTCCCGGGAACACCGGGGAGCTGTTTTTT.

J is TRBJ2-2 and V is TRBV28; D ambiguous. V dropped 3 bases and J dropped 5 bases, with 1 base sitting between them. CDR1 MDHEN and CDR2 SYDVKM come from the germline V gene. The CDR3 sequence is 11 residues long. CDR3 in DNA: TGTGCCAGCAGTTTGACCGGGGAGCTGTTTTTT. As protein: CASSLTGELFF.

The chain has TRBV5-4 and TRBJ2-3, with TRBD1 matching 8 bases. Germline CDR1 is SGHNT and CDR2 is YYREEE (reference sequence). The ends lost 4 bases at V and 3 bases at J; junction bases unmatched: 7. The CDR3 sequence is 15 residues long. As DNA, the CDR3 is TGTGCCAGCAGCCTAGGACAGGGTTGGACAGATACGCAGTATTTT. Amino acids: CASSLGQGWTDTQYF.

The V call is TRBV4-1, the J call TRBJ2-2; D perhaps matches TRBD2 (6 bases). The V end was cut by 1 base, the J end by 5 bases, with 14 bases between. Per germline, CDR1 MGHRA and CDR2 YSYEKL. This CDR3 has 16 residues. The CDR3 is CASSQGRGRLTGELFF. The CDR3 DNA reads TGCGCCAGCAGCCAAGGGAGGGGAAGGCTTACCGGGGAGCTGTTTTTT.

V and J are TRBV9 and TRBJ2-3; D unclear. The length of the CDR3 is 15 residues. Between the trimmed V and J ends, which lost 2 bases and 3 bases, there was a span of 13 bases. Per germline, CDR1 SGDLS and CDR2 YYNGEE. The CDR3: CASSVVRAFTDTQYF. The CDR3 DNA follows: TGTGCCAGCAGCGTCGTTCGGGCCTTTACAGATACGCAGTATTTT.

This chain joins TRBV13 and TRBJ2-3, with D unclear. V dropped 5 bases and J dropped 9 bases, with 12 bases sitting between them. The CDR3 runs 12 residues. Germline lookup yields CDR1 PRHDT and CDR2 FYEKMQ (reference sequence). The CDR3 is CASSARTETQYF. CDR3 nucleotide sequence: TGTGCCAGCAGCGCGAGGACGGAAACGCAGTATTTT.

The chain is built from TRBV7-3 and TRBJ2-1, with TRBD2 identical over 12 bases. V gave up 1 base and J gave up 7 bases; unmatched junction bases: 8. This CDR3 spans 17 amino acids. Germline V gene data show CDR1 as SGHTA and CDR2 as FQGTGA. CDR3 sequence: CASSLRAASGGDNEQFF. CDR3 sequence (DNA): TGTGCCAGCAGCTTAAGAGCGGCTAGCGGGGGGGATAATGAGCAGTTCTTC.

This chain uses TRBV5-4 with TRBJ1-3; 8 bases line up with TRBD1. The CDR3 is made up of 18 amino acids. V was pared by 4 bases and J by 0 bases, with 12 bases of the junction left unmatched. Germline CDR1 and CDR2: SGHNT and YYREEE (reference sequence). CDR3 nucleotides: TGTGCCAGCAGCCGTGATGGACAGGGATCTAACTCTGGAAACACCATATATTTT. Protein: CASSRDGQGSNSGNTIYF.

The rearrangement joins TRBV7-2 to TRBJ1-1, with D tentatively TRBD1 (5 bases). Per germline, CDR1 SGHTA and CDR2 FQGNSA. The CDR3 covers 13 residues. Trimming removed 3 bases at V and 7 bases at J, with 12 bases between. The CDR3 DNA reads TGTGCCAGCAGCTTGGGGGTGCGGAATGAAGCTTTCTTT. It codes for CASSLGVRNEAFF.

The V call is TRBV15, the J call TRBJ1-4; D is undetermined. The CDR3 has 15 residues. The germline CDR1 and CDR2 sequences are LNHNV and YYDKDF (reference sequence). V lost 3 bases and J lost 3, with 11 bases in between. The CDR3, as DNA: TGTGCCACCAGCAGCGCCTTCACCCCTAATGAAAAACTGTTTTTT. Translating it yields CATSSAFTPNEKLFF.